This T cell receptor beta chain was identified in a study of Ad26.COV2.S vaccination and SARS-CoV-2 variants. Some clones are missing from TCRdb's copy, which holds only in-frame ones; the method was immunoSEQ multiplex PCR. The sample shows around 140,000 clones, about nine tenths of them seen only once. Study-level findings and limits: Reported findings describe substantial breadth in spike-specific CD8+ and CD4+ T cell responses following vaccination.

The germline CDR1 and CDR2 sequences are SGHTA and FQGNSA. J lost 0 bases, V lost 5 bases, and 10 bases had no gene match. CDR3 length: 17 residues. With regard to this clone: Its matching antigen is unknown.

V and J are TRBV7-2 and TRBJ1-3, with 7 bases matching TRBD1. Sequencing used peripheral blood, obtained after recovery from COVID-19. The source of this sequence is a human donor who had recovered from COVID-19. The CDR3 loop reads CASSPQGGLSSGNTIYF. In DNA, the CDR3 is TGTGCCAGCAGCCCCCAGGGGGGACTCAGCTCTGGAAACACCATATATTTT. The full variable domain, its missing parts supplied by reference TRBV7-2 and TRBJ1-3, is GAGVSQSPSNKVTEKGKDVELRCDPISGHTALYWYRQSLGQGLEFLIYFQGNSAPDKSGLPSDRFSAERTGGSVSTLTIQRTQQEDSAVYLCASSPQGGLSSGNTIYFGEGSWLTVV.